This T cell receptor beta chain was documented in a study of regulatory T cells in long-lasting Graves disease listed by TCRdb under 2021. Some background on the complete study: Persistent Graves' disease meant more than 5 years of antithyroid drug treatment with TSH receptor autoantibodies that stayed positive. Antithyroid drugs had been taken for approximately 9.5 years on average by persistent Graves' disease patients in the clinical cohort. The study took place in China and was registered as a clinical trial. TCR sequencing covered some 13 persistent and approximately 20 newly diagnosed Graves' disease patients, approximately 33 samples in total. This study used TCR sequencing and RNA sequencing of peripheral blood to compare persistent Graves' disease patients against newly diagnosed Graves' disease patients.

Counted from cysteine to phenylalanine, this CDR3 has 18 amino acids. The only DNA kept is the CDR3, 54 bases in frame from the first base. V is shortened by 0 bases, J by 4 bases, and the region joining them spans 24 bases. Reading the germline V gene gives CDR1 SQVTM and CDR2 ANQGSEA. The paper as a whole reports these results and caveats: Sequencing and analysis were restricted to the TCR beta chain. A larger number of public clonotypes was shared among persistent patients (under 3,000) than among newly diagnosed patients (around 870). TRBV28, TRBJ1-2 and TRBJ2-5 were preferentially used in persistent disease, while TRBV20-1 and TRBJ2-1 were favored in newly diagnosed disease. The authors acknowledged the small sample size as a limitation that may reduce accuracy. Lower TCR Shannon entropy and fewer highly expanded clones were observed in persistent Graves' disease patients than in newly diagnosed patients, which suggested clonal expansion. Because the primary lesion, thyroid tissue, could not be accessed, the study looked at peripheral blood alone.

Receptors were amplified or captured by multiplex PCR. Instrument used: Illumina HiSeq 4000. To build TCR beta libraries, CDR3 regions were amplified by Arm-PCR using iRepertoire HTBI primers. Before sequencing, the PCR products underwent gel purification. Under the source paper's analysis protocol: Gene usage analysis of CDR3 amino acid clonotypes relied on the 62 TRBV and 12 to 15 TRBJ segments identified across samples. COPE and FqMerger were used to merge the filtered high-quality paired reads into contigs. BLAST was used to align contigs to IMGT TRBV, TRBD and TRBJ reference genes, with CDR3 defined following IMGT. Any clonotype with a frequency above 0.1% was counted as a highly expanded clone. Shannon entropy served as the measure of repertoire diversity, while the Gini coefficient captured V-J evenness. A clonotype found in more than one individual was treated as public. TCRdb reworked the public reads: Q25 trimming with fastp, MiXCR clone assembly, productive beta chains retained. Each CDR3 protein gets just one entry, which takes the most common genes and DNA from the rows behind it. None of the V and J calls come from the authors' own analysis; TCRdb made them. The sample records fewer than 550,000 distinct CDR3 sequences, about a fifth of which are singletons. Together, the top ten hold 7% to 9% of the sample.

The time point label corresponds to: persistent/refractory GD, antithyroid drugs over 5 years with positive TRAb. For both TCR sequencing and RNA sequencing, RNA was extracted from PBMCs using TRIzol. The diagnosis of Graves' disease followed American Thyroid Association guidelines. Recruitment of patients was carried out at an endocrinology department in Xi'an, China. Each patient gave about 10 milliliters of peripheral blood, collected in an EDTA anticoagulant tube. Ficoll Paque Plus density gradient separation was used to isolate PBMCs, and no further T cell sorting was done. An Agilent 2100 Bioanalyzer and agarose gel were used to assess RNA quality, and a NanoDrop 2000 was used to measure RNA concentration. This clonotype came up many times. No antigen is known for it. Nothing much larger sits one base from this clone, and base qualities are not available.

The receptor was isolated from a female donor with Graves disease. In this chain, TRBV29-1 is recombined with TRBJ1-2; TRBD1 might be the D gene, on 5 matching bases. The sequencing here drew on peripheral blood mononuclear cells (PBMCs), taken when the disease was refractory, from a patient treated with antithyroid drugs. The CDR3 is CSVEDPGDEGTLSYGYTF. The base sequence is TGCAGCGTTGAAGATCCCGGGGACGAGGGTACCCTTTCCTATGGCTACACCTTC.